This entry lists 18 T cell receptor beta chains sequenced from one sample in a study of shared clonotypes between healthy human individuals. Method: immunoSEQ multiplex PCR; TCRdb's copy keeps in-frame clones and lacks some. The table records approximately 1,000,000 clones, 60% to 80% of them present only once. The sequenced material came from memory CD4+ T cells from PBMCs. Subset of the sample: CD45RA-negative fraction. These TCRs come from a man between 18 and 35 years old in good health. Some clones in this sample may be carry-over from other donors' samples.

The rearrangement uses TRBV27 and TRBJ1-1; D might be TRBD1 (6 bases). V shed 5 bases and J shed 4 bases, with 14 bases lying between them. The CDR3 is made up of 14 amino acids. Germline V gene lookup returns CDR1 MNHEY and CDR2 SMNVEV (reference sequence). The CDR3 DNA reads TGTGCCAGCAGTCCCAGGGGCCGTGGCACTGAAGCTTTCTTT. Residues: CASSPRGRGTEAFF.

The chain is built from TRBV27 and TRBJ2-7; D gene uncertain. With 3 bases removed from V and 0 bases from J, the gap between germline ends came to 6 bases. Germline lookup yields CDR1 MNHEY and CDR2 SMNVEV (reference sequence). This CDR3 comprises 13 residues. CDR3 in DNA: TGTGCCAGCAGTTTTACACCCTCCTACGAGCAGTACTTC. Protein sequence: CASSFTPSYEQYF.

CDR3 sequence: CASSETGGSVGYGYTF. In DNA, the CDR3 is TGTGCCAGTAGCGAGACAGGGGGCTCAGTAGGCTATGGCTACACCTTC. The rearrangement joins TRBV19 to TRBJ1-2; 10 nucleotides line up with TRBD1. This CDR3 is 16 amino acids long. Trimming cost V 6 bases and J 4 bases; bases outside gene matches: 11. Germline CDR1 and CDR2: LNHDA and SQIVND (reference sequence).

This chain uses TRBV5-1 with TRBJ1-1; D is possibly TRBD1 (5 bases). The germline V gene has CDR1 SGHRS and CDR2 YFSETQ. This CDR3 contains 15 residues. Trimming removed 4 bases from V and 2 bases from J, with 15 bases in between. CDR3 amino acids: CASSSGGSPNTEAFF. CDR3 DNA: TGCGCCAGCAGCAGCGGGGGGTCTCCAAACACTGAAGCTTTCTTT.

This clone occurred once. The chain couples TRBV11-2 to TRBJ2-5, with D tentatively TRBD2 (6 bases). Deletions cut 8 bases from V and 5 bases from J, with 15 bases between. Germline assignment: CDR1 SGHAT and CDR2 FQNNGV. This CDR3 contains 13 residues. The CDR3, as DNA: TGTGCCAGCGGGGGAGGAGGATGGGAGACCCAGTACTTC. Amino acids: CASGGGGWETQYF.

Regarding this clone: The same CDR3 arises from other DNA sequences in this sample as well. This chain connects TRBV28 to TRBJ1-5; the D is unclear. Germline assignment: CDR1 MDHEN and CDR2 SYDVKM. The V end lost 3 bases, the J end lost 7 bases, and 7 bases lay between the germline ends. The CDR3 is made up of 12 amino acids. In DNA, the CDR3 is TGTGCCAGCAGTTTTTCAGGCCAGCCCCAGCATTTT. Translation gives CASSFSGQPQHF.

For this clone: Other DNA sequences within the sample encode an identical CDR3. The rearrangement links TRBV30 to TRBJ2-3; no reliable D call. The germline CDR1 and CDR2 sequences are GTSNPN and SVGIG (reference sequence). This CDR3 spans 11 amino acids. Trimming pared 5 bases from V and 2 bases from J, leaving 5 bases between. The CDR3, as DNA: TGTGCCTGGGGGGTCACAGATACGCAGTATTTT. Protein product: CAWGVTDTQYF.

The gene calls are TRBV5-1 and TRBJ2-2; the D call may be TRBD1 or TRBD2 (5 bases each). Per the germline V gene, CDR1 is SGHRS and CDR2 is YFSETQ. V gave up 0 bases and J gave up 2 bases, with 11 bases separating them. CDR3 length: 16 residues. The CDR3 region is CASSLVVGTNTGELFF. The DNA of the CDR3 is TGCGCCAGCAGCTTGGTAGTCGGGACCAACACCGGGGAGCTGTTTTTT.

This chain uses TRBV18 with TRBJ1-2; perhaps TRBD1 as D (5 bases). Germline V lookup: CDR1 KGHSH, CDR2 LQKENI. This CDR3 region has 16 residues. V was trimmed by 2 bases and J by 5 bases, leaving 18 bases between them. In nucleotides, the CDR3 is TGTGCCAGCTCACCATGGGACGACCCAACGGGATATGGCTACACCTTC. This sequence encodes CASSPWDDPTGYGYTF.

This clone was counted a single time. V usage is TRBV7-2 and J usage is TRBJ2-5, with D maybe TRBD2 (6 bases). The CDR3 is 16 residues long. Deletions cut 1 base from V and 0 bases from J, with 12 bases between. Germline V CDR1 and CDR2: SGHTA, FQGNSA. CDR3 sequence reads: CASSLGRGPYQETQYF. CDR3 nucleotide sequence: TGTGCCAGCAGCTTAGGGAGGGGACCGTACCAAGAGACCCAGTACTTC.

The chain employs TRBV5-1 and TRBJ2-1, with 7 bases that match TRBD2. This CDR3 region has 16 residues. The germline CDR1 and CDR2 sequences are SGHRS and YFSETQ. V gave up 2 bases and J gave up 7 bases; unmatched junction bases: 12. The chain's CDR3 is CASSLPRDPGGNEQFF. In DNA form, the CDR3 reads TGCGCCAGCAGCTTACCCCGGGACCCGGGGGGTAATGAGCAGTTCTTC.

For this clone: This same CDR3 is encoded by further DNA sequences in the sample. CDR3 DNA: TGTGCCAGCAGCTTCGGCTCTGGGGCCAACGTCCTGACTTTC. It specifies CASSFGSGANVLTF. The genes are TRBV7-3 and TRBJ2-6; D not resolved. CDR3 size: 14 residues. Trimming removed 3 bases from V and 0 bases from J, with 3 bases in between. Germline values: CDR1 SGHTA, CDR2 FQGTGA.

The chain is built from TRBV7-3 and TRBJ2-3; D ambiguous. V was shortened by 5 bases and J by 6 bases, with 12 bases between the two germline ends. Germline V gene lookup returns CDR1 SGHTA and CDR2 FQGTGA. The CDR3 has 13 residues. CDR3 nucleotide sequence: TGTGCCAGCAGCCTCCGGTATAGGGATACGCAGTATTTT. Amino acids: CASSLRYRDTQYF.

CDR3 protein: CASSTPGDGAYEQYF. The CDR3 bases are TGTGCCAGCAGCACCCCTGGGGACGGAGCCTACGAGCAGTACTTC. This chain links TRBV5-4 with TRBJ2-7; D may correspond to TRBD1 or TRBD2 (5 bases each). Germline V gene sequence: CDR1 SGHNT, CDR2 YYREEE (reference sequence). Deletions cut 4 bases from V and 2 bases from J, with 16 bases between. CDR3 size: 15 residues.

The genes are TRBV19 and TRBJ2-2, with TRBD1 matching 8 bases. Trimming cost V 4 bases and J 8 bases; bases outside gene matches: 15. The germline CDR1 and CDR2 sequences are LNHDA and SQIVND (reference sequence). CDR3 size: 17 residues. The CDR3 loop is CASSTHTGTGLLGELFF. CDR3 DNA sequence: TGTGCCAGTAGTACTCACACCGGGACAGGACTTCTGGGGGAGCTGTTTTTT.

The chain employs TRBV28 and TRBJ1-5, with no clear D. CDR1 and CDR2 (germline): MDHEN, SYDVKM. Trimming stripped 3 bases from V and 10 bases from J, with 7 bases between. The CDR3 consists of 11 residues. The CDR3, as DNA: TGTGCCAGCAGTTTCGGGAGCCCCCAGCATTTT. This gives the protein CASSFGSPQHF.

Regarding this clone: This specimen includes other DNA sequences encoding the same CDR3. The rearrangement joins TRBV18 to TRBJ2-7, with a tentative D call TRBD2 (6 bases). Deletions cut 0 bases from V and 3 bases from J, with 21 bases between. This CDR3 spans 18 amino acids. CDR1 is KGHSH, CDR2 LQKENI, per germline. This CDR3 reads CASSPPGDFSTKIYEQYF. In nucleotides, the CDR3 is TGTGCCAGCTCACCACCGGGGGACTTCTCCACTAAGATCTACGAGCAGTACTTC.

The rearrangement uses TRBV5-1 and TRBJ1-2; 10 bases match TRBD1. CDR1 SGHRS and CDR2 YFSETQ come from the germline V gene. V lost 3 bases, J lost 4 bases, and 3 bases stayed unmatched. The CDR3 sequence is 14 residues long. CDR3 in amino acids: CASSSDRGVYGYTF. The CDR3 bases are TGCGCCAGCAGCTCGGACAGGGGGGTCTATGGCTACACCTTC.